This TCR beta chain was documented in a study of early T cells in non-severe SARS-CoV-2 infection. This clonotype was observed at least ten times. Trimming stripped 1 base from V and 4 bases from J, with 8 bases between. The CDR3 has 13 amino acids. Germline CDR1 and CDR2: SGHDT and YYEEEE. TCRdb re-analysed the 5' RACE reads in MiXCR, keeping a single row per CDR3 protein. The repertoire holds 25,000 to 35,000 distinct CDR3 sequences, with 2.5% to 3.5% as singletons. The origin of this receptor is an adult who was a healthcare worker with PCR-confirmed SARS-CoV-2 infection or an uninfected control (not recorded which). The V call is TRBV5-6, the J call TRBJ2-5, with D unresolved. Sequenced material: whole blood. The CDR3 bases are TGTGCCAGCAGCTTGACCCTGATAGAGACCCAGTACTTC. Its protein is CASSLTLIETQYF.